The entry below describes one T cell receptor beta chain. Its antigen remains unidentified. This entry belongs to a study of PD-L1 blockade in urothelial cancer. Pretreatment and on-treatment blood mononuclear cell samples were taken, totaling between 1 and 8 time points per patient. The investigators introduced synthetic TCR analog templates into each PCR as spikes. This table comes from immunoSEQ multiplex PCR, and its TCRdb copy is limited to in-frame clones, with some not included. The sample lists fewer than 75,000 clones; under 90% were seen once. Germline values: CDR1 SGHNT, CDR2 YYREEE (reference sequence). CDR3 length: 15 residues. The germline V and J ends were trimmed by 0 bases and 6 bases, with 12 bases remaining between them. General study results and limits: In blood at 3 weeks, tumor-associated clones expanded more among patients with durable benefit.

The sequencing here drew on PBMCs, taken around atezolizumab (anti-PD-L1) treatment. J is TRBJ2-2 and V is TRBV5-4, with D perhaps matching TRBD1 (5 bases). The TCR comes from a man in his 70s with urothelial cancer. CDR3 DNA: TGTGCCAGCAGCTTGGGCCAGGGAACCGCCGGGGAGCTGTTTTTT. It is translated as CASSLGQGTAGELFF.